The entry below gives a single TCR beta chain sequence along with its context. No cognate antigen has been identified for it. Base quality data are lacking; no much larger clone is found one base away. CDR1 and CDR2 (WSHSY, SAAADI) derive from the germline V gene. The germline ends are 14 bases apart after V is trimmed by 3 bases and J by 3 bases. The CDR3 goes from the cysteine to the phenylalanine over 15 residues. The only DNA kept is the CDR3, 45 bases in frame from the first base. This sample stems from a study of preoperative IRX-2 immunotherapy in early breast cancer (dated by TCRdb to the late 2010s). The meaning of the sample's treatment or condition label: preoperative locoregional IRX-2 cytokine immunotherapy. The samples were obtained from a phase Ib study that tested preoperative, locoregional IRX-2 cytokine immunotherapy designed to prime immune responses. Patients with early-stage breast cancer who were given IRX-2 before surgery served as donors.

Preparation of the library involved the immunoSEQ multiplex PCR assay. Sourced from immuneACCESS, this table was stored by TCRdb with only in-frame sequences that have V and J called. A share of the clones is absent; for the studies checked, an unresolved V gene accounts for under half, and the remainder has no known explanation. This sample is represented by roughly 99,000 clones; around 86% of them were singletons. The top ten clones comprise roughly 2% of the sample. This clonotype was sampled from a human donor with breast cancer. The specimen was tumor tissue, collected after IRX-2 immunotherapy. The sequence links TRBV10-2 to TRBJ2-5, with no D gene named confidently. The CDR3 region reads CASSDFGESEETQYF. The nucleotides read TGCGCCAGCAGTGATTTTGGCGAATCAGAAGAGACCCAGTACTTC.